This T cell receptor beta chain is from a study of cytomegalovirus exposure and HLA in healthy donors. V was clipped by 6 bases and J by 5 bases, with 17 bases between them. The germline CDR1 and CDR2 sequences are LNHDA and SQIVND (reference sequence). The CDR3 contains 16 residues. In the PCR, 60 Vbeta and 13 Jbeta primers were used. Method: immunoSEQ multiplex PCR; TCRdb's copy keeps in-frame clones and lacks some. Of around 63,000 clones in the sample, around four fifths are singletons; the top ten hold approximately 3%. Sequencing input: PBMCs. The receptor's source is a woman in her 30s in good health and CMV-seronegative. The V call is TRBV19, the J call TRBJ1-6; D is possibly TRBD1 (5 bases). CDR3 residues: CASSQLGRSNNSPLHF. The CDR3 DNA sequence: TGTGCCAGTAGCCAACTGGGGCGGTCCAATAATTCACCCCTCCACTTT.